The subject of this entry is one TCR beta chain. Its antigen is not known. Sequencing was performed with immunoSEQ multiplex PCR; in TCRdb, only in-frame clones are kept and a portion is missing. This sample has some 35,000 clones; 70% to 85% occur once, and the top ten carry 5.3%. Single viable CD3+CD4+CD8-CD45RO+ cells were sorted as the memory CD4+ T cells. After thawing, CD4+ T cells were positively selected. The entry originates in a study of memory CD4+ T cells and cytomegalovirus serostatus. Germline V CDR1 and CDR2: LNHDA, SQIVND (reference sequence). The CDR3 sequence is 18 residues long. J was trimmed by 2 bases and V by 8 bases; bases with no gene match: 13. Study-level findings and limits: 67 of 164 known CMV-associated TCRbeta sequences appeared in CD4+ memory.

V and J are TRBV19 and TRBJ1-5; TRBD1 agrees at 12 bases. Sequencing input: memory CD4+ T cells from blood. The TCR comes from an adult in good health and CMV-seropositive. The CDR3 DNA follows: TGTGCCAGTTGGGACGGGACAGGGGGCCTCTCGGGCAATCAGCCCCAGCATTTT. Its protein product is CASWDGTGGLSGNQPQHF.